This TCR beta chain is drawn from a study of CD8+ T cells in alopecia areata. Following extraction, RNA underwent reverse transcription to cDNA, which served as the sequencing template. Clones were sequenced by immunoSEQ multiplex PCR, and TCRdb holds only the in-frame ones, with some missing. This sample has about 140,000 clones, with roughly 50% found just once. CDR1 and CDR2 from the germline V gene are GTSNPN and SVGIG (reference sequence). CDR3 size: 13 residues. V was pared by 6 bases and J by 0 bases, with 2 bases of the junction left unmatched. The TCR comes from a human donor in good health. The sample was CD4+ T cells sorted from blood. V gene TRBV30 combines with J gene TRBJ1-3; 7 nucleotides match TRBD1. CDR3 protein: CACNRGSGNTIYF. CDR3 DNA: TGTGCCTGCAACAGGGGCTCTGGAAACACCATATATTTT.